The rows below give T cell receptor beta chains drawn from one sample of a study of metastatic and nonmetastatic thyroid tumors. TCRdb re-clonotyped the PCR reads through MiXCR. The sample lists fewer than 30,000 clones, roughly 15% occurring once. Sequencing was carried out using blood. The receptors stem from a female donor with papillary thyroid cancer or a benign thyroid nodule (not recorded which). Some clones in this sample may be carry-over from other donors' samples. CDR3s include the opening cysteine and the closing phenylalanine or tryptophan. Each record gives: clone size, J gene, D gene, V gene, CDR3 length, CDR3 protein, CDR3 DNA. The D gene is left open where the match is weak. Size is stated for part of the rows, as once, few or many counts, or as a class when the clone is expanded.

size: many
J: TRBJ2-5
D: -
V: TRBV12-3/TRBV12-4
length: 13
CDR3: CASSDSFQETQYF
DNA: TGTGCCAGCTCGGACAGCTTCCAAGAGACCCAGTACTTC

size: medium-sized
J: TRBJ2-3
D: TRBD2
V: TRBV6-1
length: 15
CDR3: CASSPQGLATDTQYF
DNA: TGTGCCAGCAGTCCCCAGGGACTAGCAACAGATACGCAGTATTTT

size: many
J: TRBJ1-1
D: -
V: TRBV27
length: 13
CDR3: CASRIIQNTEAFF
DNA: TGTGCCAGCAGGATTATACAGAACACTGAAGCTTTCTTT

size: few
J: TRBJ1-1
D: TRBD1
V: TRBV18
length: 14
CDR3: CASSPPGQVLGAFF
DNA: TGTGCCAGCTCACCACCGGGACAGGTGTTAGGAGCTTTCTTT

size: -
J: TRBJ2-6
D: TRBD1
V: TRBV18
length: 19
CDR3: CASSRAPLRDSSGANVLTF
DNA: TGTGCCAGCTCAAGAGCCCCTCTCCGGGACAGCTCTGGGGCCAACGTCCTGACTTTC

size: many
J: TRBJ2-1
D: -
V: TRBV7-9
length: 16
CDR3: CASSPFPLEKYNEQFF
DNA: TGTGCCAGCAGCCCATTCCCACTAGAAAAATACAATGAGCAGTTCTTC

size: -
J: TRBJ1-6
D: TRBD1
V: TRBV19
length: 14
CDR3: CASSDRGLNSPLHF
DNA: TGTGCCAGTAGTGACAGGGGTTTGAATTCACCCCTCCACTTT

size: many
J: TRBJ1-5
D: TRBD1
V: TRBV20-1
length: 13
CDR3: CSASGTEVSPQHF
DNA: TGCAGTGCTAGCGGGACAGAGGTTTCGCCCCAGCATTTT

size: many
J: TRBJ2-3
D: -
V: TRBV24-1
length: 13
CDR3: CATSEPGADTQYF
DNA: TGTGCCACCAGTGAACCCGGGGCAGATACGCAGTATTTT

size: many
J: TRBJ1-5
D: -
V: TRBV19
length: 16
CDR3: CASSIDHFISNQPQHF
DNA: TGTGCCAGTAGTATAGATCACTTTATCAGCAATCAGCCCCAGCATTTT

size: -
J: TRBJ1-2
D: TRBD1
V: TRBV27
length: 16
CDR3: CASRARPGQGVEGYTF
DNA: TGTGCCAGCAGAGCCCGACCGGGACAGGGAGTAGAGGGCTACACCTTC

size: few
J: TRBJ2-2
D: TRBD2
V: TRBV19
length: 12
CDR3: CASSRAGAELFF
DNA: TGTGCCAGTAGTAGGGCGGGAGCGGAGCTGTTTTTT